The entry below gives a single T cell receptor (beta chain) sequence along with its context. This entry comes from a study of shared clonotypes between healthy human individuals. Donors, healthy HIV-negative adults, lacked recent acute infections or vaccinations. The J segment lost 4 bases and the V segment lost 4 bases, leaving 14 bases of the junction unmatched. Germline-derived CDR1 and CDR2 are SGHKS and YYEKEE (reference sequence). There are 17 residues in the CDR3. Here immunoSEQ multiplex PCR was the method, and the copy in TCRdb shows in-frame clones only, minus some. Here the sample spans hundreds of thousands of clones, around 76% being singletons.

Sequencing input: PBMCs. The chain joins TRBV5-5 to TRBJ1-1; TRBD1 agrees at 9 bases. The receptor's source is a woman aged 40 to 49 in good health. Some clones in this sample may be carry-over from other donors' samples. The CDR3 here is CASSVGTGHVQITEAFF. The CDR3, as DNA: TGTGCCAGCAGCGTTGGGACAGGGCACGTGCAAATCACTGAAGCTTTCTTT.